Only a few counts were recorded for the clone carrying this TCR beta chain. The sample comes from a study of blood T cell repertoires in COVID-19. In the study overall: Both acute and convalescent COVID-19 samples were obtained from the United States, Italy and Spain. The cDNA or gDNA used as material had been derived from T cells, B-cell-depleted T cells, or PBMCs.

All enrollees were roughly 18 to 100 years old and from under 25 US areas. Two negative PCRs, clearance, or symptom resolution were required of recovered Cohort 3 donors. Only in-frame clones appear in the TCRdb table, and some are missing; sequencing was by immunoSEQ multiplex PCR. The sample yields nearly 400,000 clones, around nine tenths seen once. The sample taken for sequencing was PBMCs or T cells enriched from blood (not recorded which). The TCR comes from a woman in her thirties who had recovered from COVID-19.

The CDR3 loop is CASSDPSGVRNQPQHF. In DNA, the CDR3 is TGTGCCAGCAGTGACCCGTCGGGGGTTCGGAATCAGCCCCAGCATTTT. The V gene is TRBV6-4, the J gene TRBJ1-5, with a tentative D call TRBD1 (5 bases). Germline loops: CDR1 MRHNA, CDR2 SNTAGT. The CDR3 sequence is 16 residues long. Trimming took 2 bases from V and 4 from J, leaving 15 bases between them.